Following are 14 T cell receptor beta chains from one sample sequenced in a study of Tregs in tolerant kidney transplant recipients (dated by TCRdb to the late 2010s). The method behind the library was the immunoSEQ multiplex PCR assay. The clones in this table, taken by TCRdb from immuneACCESS, are in-frame only. Not every clone is retained; where verified, under half of the shortfall comes from an unresolved V gene, and the cause of the rest is unknown. The sample table records about 83,000 clones; 98% of these occur just once. Jointly, the top ten make up over 0.45% of the sample. The time point label of this sample denotes: blood sample drawn before combined kidney and bone marrow transplant. Source: CD4+ T cells from blood, taken before the transplant. These receptors originate from a human donor who received a combined kidney and bone marrow transplant.

The chain combines TRBV10-3 with TRBJ1-4, with TRBD1 as a possible D gene (5 bases). CDR1 and CDR2 from the germline V gene are ENHRY and SYGVKD. The CDR3 runs to 15 residues. The V and J ends lost 0 bases and 6 bases respectively, with 11 bases between them. This chain's CDR3 is CAISESGRADEKLFF. The CDR3, as DNA: TGTGCCATCAGTGAGTCTGGCAGGGCAGATGAAAAACTGTTTTTT.

The V gene is TRBV14, the J gene TRBJ2-1; 7 bases agree with TRBD1. Germline V gene sequence: CDR1 SGHDN, CDR2 FVKESK. V dropped 6 bases and J dropped 6; count of bases not matched to a gene: 5. The CDR3 runs to 13 residues. The chain's CDR3 is CASRLAGGNEQFF. The DNA for the CDR3 is TGTGCCAGCAGACTGGCAGGGGGCAATGAGCAGTTCTTC.

The chain uses TRBV20-1 and TRBJ1-1, with D tentatively TRBD1 (5 bases). Germline V CDR1 and CDR2: DFQATT, SNEGSKA (reference sequence). The CDR3 sequence is 11 residues long. The CDR3 protein is CRAQVNTEAFF. CDR3 DNA sequence: TGCAGAGCACAGGTGAACACTGAAGCTTTCTTT.

The chain's CDR3 is CASSQAPQGAYYEQYF. In nucleotides, the CDR3 is TGCGCCAGCAGCCAAGCCCCCCAAGGGGCCTACTACGAGCAGTACTTC. This chain links TRBV4-1 with TRBJ2-7; tentative D call: TRBD1 (5 bases). The V end was cut by 1 base, the J end by 3 bases, with 16 bases between. This CDR3 spans 16 amino acids. The V gene's germline CDR1 is MGHRA and CDR2 YSYEKL.

In this sample, this clone turned up once. The chain combines TRBV7-3 with TRBJ2-5; a possible D gene is TRBD2 (5 bases). This CDR3 contains 14 residues. Trimming took 5 bases from V and 4 from J, leaving 14 bases between them. Germline-derived CDR1 and CDR2 are SGHTA and FQGTGA. The CDR3 bases are TGTGCCAGCAGCACCGGACTCATAGGAGAGACCCAGTACTTC. It is translated as CASSTGLIGETQYF. Together with reference TRBV7-3 and TRBJ2-5, the CDR3 gives the full variable domain: GAGVSQTPSNKVTEKGKYVELRCDPISGHTALYWYRQSLGQGPEFLIYFQGTGAADDSGLPNDRFFAVRPEGSVSTLKIQRTERGDSAVYLCASSTGLIGETQYFGPGTRLLVL.

The chain has TRBV5-1 and TRBJ2-2, with 8 bases lining up with TRBD2. The ends lost 3 bases at V and 4 bases at J; junction bases unmatched: 5. The CDR3 is 15 amino acids. The germline CDR1 and CDR2 sequences are SGHRS and YFSETQ. CDR3 sequence reads: CASSWVAGSTGELFF. The CDR3 nucleotides read TGCGCCAGCAGCTGGGTAGCGGGATCCACCGGGGAGCTGTTTTTT.

The chain combines TRBV19 with TRBJ1-1; TRBD1 matches 10 bases. The germline V gene has CDR1 LNHDA and CDR2 SQIVND (reference sequence). Germline trimming cut 3 bases from V and 4 bases from J; bases unmatched to any gene: 11. The CDR3 consists of 17 residues. The CDR3 DNA follows: TGTGCCAGTAGTATGAGCCTGGACAGGGGGAAGGGCACTGAAGCTTTCTTT. Its translation: CASSMSLDRGKGTEAFF.

Remarks on this clone: The junction does not match germline at one end; this may be a read error. The chain links TRBV2 to TRBJ1-2; no firm D call. Germline-derived CDR1 and CDR2 are SNHLY and FYNNEI. CDR3 length equals 11 residues. DNA of the CDR3: TGTGCCAGCAGTGAGGTTATATTACACCGCTTC. It encodes CASSEVILHRF.

J is TRBJ2-1 and V is TRBV6-6, with D maybe TRBD2 (5 bases). The CDR3 spans 14 residues. Germline loops: CDR1 MNHNY, CDR2 SVGAGI (reference sequence). The V and J ends lost 6 bases and 5 bases respectively, with 14 bases between them. CDR3 bases: TGTGCCAGCAGCAACGAGGGTTCCCACAATGAGCAGTTCTTC. It encodes CASSNEGSHNEQFF.

The chain recombines TRBV6-1 with TRBJ1-6; a weak D match, TRBD1 (5 bases). The CDR3 covers 13 residues. Trimming took 1 base from V and 9 from J, leaving 7 bases between them. Germline V gene sequence: CDR1 MNHNS, CDR2 SASEGT. The CDR3 spells CASSEERGSPLHF. The CDR3 DNA sequence: TGTGCCAGCAGTGAAGAAAGGGGTTCACCCCTCCACTTT.

The V gene is TRBV11-3, the J gene TRBJ2-5; 11 bases are a match to TRBD2. The CDR3 totals 19 residues. Per germline, CDR1 SGHNT and CDR2 YENEEA. Unmatched junction bases numbered 17, after V lost 5 bases and J lost 3 bases. CDR3 sequence: CASSRSWASGRRAKETQYF. For the CDR3, the DNA is TGTGCCAGCAGCCGATCCTGGGCTAGCGGGAGGAGGGCTAAAGAGACCCAGTACTTC.

The chain has TRBV4-2 and TRBJ1-2; possible D gene TRBD1, 6 bases. With 0 bases removed from V and 5 bases from J, the gap between germline ends came to 13 bases. CDR3 length: 15 residues. Per the germline V gene, CDR1 is LGHNA and CDR2 is YNFKEQ. The CDR3, as DNA: TGTGCCAGCAGCCAAGATCAAGGACAGAGATATGGCTACACCTTC. Its protein is CASSQDQGQRYGYTF.

The chain carries TRBV30 and TRBJ1-2; possibly TRBD1 for D (6 bases). This CDR3 is built from 14 residues. Per the germline V gene, CDR1 is GTSNPN and CDR2 is SVGIG (reference sequence). V gave up 1 base and J gave up 4 bases, with 13 bases separating them. CDR3 in amino acids: CAWSENGQTYGYTF. DNA of the CDR3: TGTGCCTGGAGTGAAAACGGACAGACCTATGGCTACACCTTC.

This CDR3 reads CASSSTPVNSPLHF. DNA of the CDR3: TGTGCCAGTAGTTCCACACCAGTTAATTCACCCCTCCACTTT. J is TRBJ1-6 and V is TRBV19; D gene ambiguous. This CDR3 region has 14 residues. Trimming pared 5 bases from V and 6 bases from J, leaving 11 bases between. Germline CDR1 reads LNHDA; CDR2 reads SQIVND (reference sequence).